The 25 T cell receptor beta chains below come from one sample, sequenced in a study of Tregs in tolerant kidney transplant recipients. Assay used: immunoSEQ multiplex PCR; TCRdb lists only in-frame clones, some missing. Its clone listing holds about 48,000 clones. Source: CD4+ T cells from blood, taken before the transplant. Receptors originate from a human donor who received a combined kidney and bone marrow transplant.

Concerning this clone: Coverage ceases 3 residues before the CDR3 finishes, and the germline J gene fills in the end. V is TRBV7-3 and J is TRBJ2-2, with TRBD2 matching over 12 bases. Germline V gene sequence: CDR1 SGHTA, CDR2 FQGTGA. Trimming cost V 5 bases and J 0 bases; bases outside gene matches: 7. This CDR3 is built from 18 residues. CDR3: CASSLMGLAGPNTGELFF. Incomplete CDR3 DNA: TGTGCCAGCAGCCTCATGGGACTAGCGGGCCCGAACACCGGGGAG.

Comments on this clone: With the read ending 3 residues before the CDR3 end, the germline J gene is used to fill in that end. The chain joins TRBV5-1 to TRBJ1-4; 11 nucleotides line up with TRBD1. CDR3 length equals 15 residues. Germline V gene lookup returns CDR1 SGHRS and CDR2 YFSETQ. Unmatched junction bases numbered 6, after V lost 4 bases and J lost 7 bases. CDR3 bases read: TGCGCCAGCAGCGAGGGGGGGACAGGGGGTGAAAAA. Protein sequence: CASSEGGTGGEK. The entire CDR3 protein is CASSEGGTGGEKLFF.

A word on this clone: Its ends do not fully match the called genes, so a read error is possible. The CDR3 is cut off 3 residues early in the read; its end comes from the germline J gene. V gene TRBV5-1 combines with J gene TRBJ2-7, with 10 bases fitting TRBD1. The CDR3 contains 14 residues. Germline CDR1 and CDR2: SGHRS and YFSETQ. This CDR3 is CASTLTGGGNEQYF. CDR3 bases read: TGCGCCAGCACCTTGACAGGGGGCGGGAACGAG.

Of note for this clone: The observed sequence ends 3 residues before the CDR3 terminus, with the missing tail filled in from the germline J gene. The chain links TRBV29-1 to TRBJ2-2; the match to TRBD1 covers 12 bases. Germline V lookup: CDR1 SQVTM, CDR2 ANQGSEA. The ends lost 7 bases at V and 6 bases at J; junction bases unmatched: 12. The CDR3 consists of 16 residues. The sequenced CDR3 bases are TGCAGCGCCAAAAAGGGACAGGGGGCGCGTGCCGGGGAG. It specifies CSAKKGQGARAGE. In full, the CDR3 reads CSAKKGQGARAGELFF.

Notes on this clone: The read halts 3 residues ahead of the CDR3 end, with the missing end drawn from the germline J gene. This chain connects TRBV2 to TRBJ1-1, with 7 bases lining up with TRBD1. CDR3 length: 14 amino acids. After removal of 6 bases from V and 0 bases from J, the junction contained 4 bases not matched to a gene. The V gene's germline CDR1 is SNHLY and CDR2 FYNNEI. The part of the CDR3 DNA that was read is TGTGCCAGCAGGGGGACAGTCCTGAACACTGAA. This sequence encodes CASRGTVLNTE. The full CDR3 reads CASRGTVLNTEAFF.

For this clone: Read coverage stops 3 residues before the CDR3 terminus; the germline J gene supplies the remainder. This sequence joins TRBV5-1 and TRBJ2-5, with 8 bases matching TRBD2. CDR1 is SGHRS and CDR2 is YFSETQ in the germline V gene. The trim removed 2 bases at V and 2 bases at J, leaving 8 bases unmatched. The CDR3 sequence is 16 residues long. The CDR3 loop is CASSLGTSGNQETQYF. The sequenced CDR3 bases are TGCGCCAGCAGCTTAGGAACTAGCGGCAATCAAGAGACC.

Regarding this clone: The read gets to within 3 residues of the CDR3 end, and the germline J gene fills in the rest. V and J are TRBV20-1 and TRBJ2-7, with 7 nucleotides matching TRBD1. V lost 5 bases to trimming and J lost 6 bases; unmatched junction nucleotides: 10. Looked up from germline, CDR1 is DFQATT and CDR2 is SNEGSKA (reference sequence). The length of the CDR3 is 13 residues. Here the CDR3 reads CSALPRGYGEQYF. The part of the CDR3 DNA that was read is TGCAGTGCTCTCCCCAGGGGGTATGGCGAG.

Comments on this clone: The read stops 3 residues short of the end of the CDR3; the missing end is completed from the germline J gene. J is TRBJ2-5 and V is TRBV20-1; 10 nucleotides align to TRBD2. The CDR3 covers 14 residues. Germline trimming cut 6 bases from V and 2 bases from J; bases unmatched to any gene: 6. Germline V CDR1 and CDR2: DFQATT, SNEGSKA (reference sequence). Incomplete CDR3 DNA: TGCAGTGCAAACGGACTAGCGGTTCAAGAGACC. Its protein product is CSANGLAVQET. The whole CDR3 reads CSANGLAVQETQYF.

About this clone: With the read ending 3 residues before the CDR3 end, the germline J gene is used to fill in that end. J is TRBJ2-7 and V is TRBV7-2; 7 bases are shared with TRBD2. J was trimmed by 5 bases and V by 4 bases; bases with no gene match: 5. The V gene's germline CDR1 is SGHTA and CDR2 FQGNSA. The CDR3 extends over 13 amino acids. The sequenced part of the CDR3 DNA is TGTGCCAGCAGCTCTGTGGGGGGGAACGAG. Translating gives CASSSVGGNE. The full CDR3 protein is CASSSVGGNEQYF.

On this clone: The read stops 3 residues short of the end of the CDR3; the missing end is completed from the germline J gene. The V call is TRBV6-2 or TRBV6-3, the J call TRBJ2-7, with D unclear. V dropped 10 bases and J dropped 2 bases, with 12 bases sitting between them. The CDR3 loop spans 12 amino acids. Germline-derived CDR1 and CDR2 are MNHEY and SVGEGT. Partial CDR3 DNA: TGTGCCACTGCCGACAATCCCTACGAG. Translated: CATADNPYE. The full CDR3 sequence reads CATADNPYEQYF.

The CDR3 protein is CASISTAMNTEAFF. CDR3 DNA, as far as it was read: TGTGCCAGTATCTCGACAGCGATGAACACTGAA. The genes are TRBV19 and TRBJ1-1; weak D call: TRBD1 (5 bases). The missing CDR3 end, 3 residues past where the read stops, is filled in from the germline J gene. The V and J ends lost 7 bases and 0 bases respectively, with 12 bases between them. This CDR3 is built from 14 residues. Germline CDR1 is LNHDA and CDR2 is SQIVND (reference sequence). Combining the CDR3 with reference TRBV19 and TRBJ1-1 gives the whole variable domain DGGITQSPKYLFRKEGQNVTLSCEQNLNHDAMYWYRQDPGQGLRLIYYSQIVNDFQKGDIAEGYSVSREKKESFPLTVTSAQKNPTAFYLCASISTAMNTEAFFGQGTRLTVV.

Comments on this clone: The read finishes 3 residues shy of the CDR3 end, and the germline J gene is used to complete it. The chain uses TRBV19 and TRBJ1-4; D is unclear. Trimming shortened V by 5 bases and J by 8 bases, and 12 bases separated the two germline ends. Germline assignment: CDR1 LNHDA and CDR2 SQIVND (reference sequence). The CDR3 loop spans 13 amino acids. CDR3 DNA, as far as it was read: TGTGCCAGTAGTCAGTCAAAAGAGGAAAAA. Translation gives CASSQSKEEK. The full CDR3 protein reads CASSQSKEEKLFF.

About this clone: The read stops 3 residues short of the end of the CDR3; the missing end is completed from the germline J gene. This chain uses TRBV18 with TRBJ2-5; 7 positions agree with TRBD1. Germline V gene data show CDR1 as KGHSH and CDR2 as LQKENI. V lost 3 bases to trimming and J lost 2 bases; unmatched junction nucleotides: 3. The CDR3 runs to 14 residues. The CDR3 region is CASSPNRGQETQYF. The part of the CDR3 DNA that was read is TGTGCCAGCTCACCGAACAGGGGACAAGAGACC. Drawing the rest from reference TRBV18 and TRBJ2-5, the complete variable domain is NAGVMQNPRHLVRRRGQEARLRCSPMKGHSHVYWYRQLPEEGLKFMVYLQKENIIDESGMPKERFSAEFPKEGPSILRIQQVVRGDSAAYFCASSPNRGQETQYFGPGTRLLVL.

Of note for this clone: The observed sequence ends 3 residues before the CDR3 terminus, with the missing tail filled in from the germline J gene. This chain uses TRBV20-1 with TRBJ2-1; 7 nucleotides line up with TRBD1. The CDR3 covers 14 residues. J was trimmed by 3 bases and V by 3 bases; bases with no gene match: 5. In germline, CDR1 is DFQATT, CDR2 SNEGSKA (reference sequence). CDR3 in amino acids: CSARPTGNYNEQFF. CDR3 DNA, as far as it was read: TGCAGTGCTAGGCCGACAGGGAACTACAATGAG.

Concerning this clone: The read gets to within 3 residues of the CDR3 end, and the germline J gene fills in the rest. This rearrangement joins TRBV5-1 to TRBJ2-6, with D possibly matching TRBD2 (6 bases). Trimming took 7 bases from V and 2 from J, leaving 19 bases between them. This CDR3 comprises 17 residues. Germline V gives CDR1 SGHRS, CDR2 YFSETQ. The DNA read from the CDR3 is TGCGCCAGCTTTGAGTTGAGGGGAGGAACTGGGGCCAACGTC. Its protein product is CASFELRGGTGANV. From start to end, the CDR3 is CASFELRGGTGANVLTF.

On this clone itself: Read coverage stops 3 residues before the CDR3 terminus; the germline J gene supplies the remainder. The rearrangement uses TRBV20-1 and TRBJ2-3, with 8 bases aligning to TRBD2. Germline lookup yields CDR1 DFQATT and CDR2 SNEGSKA (reference sequence). The CDR3 length is 15 residues. The J segment lost 4 bases and the V segment lost 6 bases, leaving 12 bases of the junction unmatched. The part of the CDR3 DNA that was read is TGCAGTGCACCTCGGGGGGGCGGGAGAGCAGATACG. Its translation is CSAPRGGGRADT. The full CDR3 reads CSAPRGGGRADTQYF.

As regards this clone: The CDR3 end is not reached by the read, which stops 3 residues before it; the germline J gene fills it in. The chain combines TRBV7-9 with TRBJ1-2, with 7 nucleotides matching TRBD1. Losses at the gene ends were 7 bases for V and 7 bases for J; bases not matched to a gene: 9. Germline V gene data show CDR1 as SEHNR and CDR2 as FQNEAQ (reference sequence). The CDR3 is made up of 13 amino acids. CDR3 loop: CASTPDRVGGYTF. The covered CDR3 bases are TGTGCCAGCACCCCCGACAGGGTAGGTGGC. Looking up the rest from reference TRBV7-9 and TRBJ1-2 gives the full variable domain: DTGVSQNPRHKITKRGQNVTFRCDPISEHNRLYWYRQTLGQGPEFLTYFQNEAQLEKSRLLSDRFSAERPKGSFSTLEIQRTEQGDSAMYLCASTPDRVGGYTFGSGTRLTVV.

In the case of this clone: Sequencing ends 3 residues short of the CDR3 end; the germline J gene provides the rest. The chain links TRBV7-3 to TRBJ2-2; 12 nucleotides agree with TRBD2. The CDR3 is 17 residues long. Germline CDR1 and CDR2: SGHTA and FQGTGA. Losses at the gene ends were 5 bases for V and 1 base for J; bases not matched to a gene: 5. The part of the CDR3 DNA that was read is TGTGCCAGCAGCCTAGGACTAGCGGGGATGAACACCGGGGAG. This gives the protein CASSLGLAGMNTGE. The entire CDR3 protein is CASSLGLAGMNTGELFF.

A note on this clone: Coverage ceases 3 residues before the CDR3 finishes, and the germline J gene fills in the end. The chain combines TRBV20-1 with TRBJ1-5; TRBD1 matches at 7 bases. This CDR3 is 14 amino acids long. The germline gives CDR1 DFQATT, CDR2 SNEGSKA (reference sequence). The J segment lost 2 bases and the V segment lost 2 bases, leaving 3 bases of the junction unmatched. The part of the CDR3 DNA that was read is TGCAGTGCTAGACTCGGACAGGGCAATCAGCCC. Protein product: CSARLGQGNQP. The entire CDR3 protein is CSARLGQGNQPQHF.

Partial CDR3 DNA: TGTGCCTGGAGTCCTGACAGAAAAGCGTCTGGATCACCC. It is translated as CAWSPDRKASGSP. The full CDR3 sequence reads CAWSPDRKASGSPLHF. The chain couples TRBV30 to TRBJ1-6, with TRBD1 as a possible D gene (5 bases). The read halts 3 residues ahead of the CDR3 end, with the missing end drawn from the germline J gene. The V gene's germline CDR1 is GTSNPN and CDR2 SVGIG (reference sequence). The CDR3 totals 16 residues. Between the trimmed V and J ends, which lost 2 bases and 10 bases, there was a span of 21 bases.

Remarks on this clone: The missing CDR3 end, 3 residues past where the read stops, is filled in from the germline J gene. The chain is built from TRBV7-6 and TRBJ2-7, with D unresolved. This CDR3 region has 14 residues. Germline values: CDR1 SGHVS, CDR2 FNYEAQ. V lost 1 base and J 0 bases, leaving 7 bases between the germline ends. CDR3 bases read: TGTGCCAGCAGCTTAGGTTCCAGCTCCTACGAG. Protein sequence: CASSLGSSSYE. The full CDR3 sequence reads CASSLGSSSYEQYF.

Turning to this clone: The read is 3 residues too short to cover the CDR3 end, so that end is filled in from the germline J gene. The V and J genes are TRBV20-1 and TRBJ1-5; no definite D call. CDR3 length equals 20 residues. The germline CDR1 and CDR2 sequences are DFQATT and SNEGSKA (reference sequence). Between the trimmed V and J ends, which lost 0 bases and 0 bases, there was a span of 24 bases. The CDR3 region is CSARDHAVTGILSSNQPQHF. CDR3 bases read: TGCAGTGCTAGAGACCACGCGGTAACGGGGATCCTCAGTAGCAATCAGCCC.

For this clone: The CDR3 goes on 3 residues after the read ends, and that part is filled in from the germline J gene. The V gene is TRBV10-3, the J gene TRBJ1-2; 10 bases agree with TRBD1. With 6 bases clipped from V and 1 base from J, the junction kept 2 bases outside the gene matches. Germline V gene sequence: CDR1 ENHRY, CDR2 SYGVKD. The CDR3 is 14 residues long. This chain's CDR3 is CAISGQGVNYGYTF. The part of the CDR3 DNA that was read is TGTGCCATCAGCGGACAGGGGGTTAACTATGGC.

As for this clone: The missing CDR3 end, 3 residues past where the read stops, is filled in from the germline J gene. V and J are TRBV20-1 and TRBJ1-5; D is uncertain. The CDR3 consists of 13 residues. With 6 bases removed from V and 6 bases from J, the gap between germline ends came to 15 bases. The germline gives CDR1 DFQATT, CDR2 SNEGSKA (reference sequence). CDR3 amino acids: CSATSPAGQPQHF. The part of the CDR3 DNA that was read is TGCAGTGCCACCTCCCCAGCAGGTCAGCCC.

As for this clone: The sequence runs out 3 residues before the end of the CDR3; the remainder is reconstructed from the germline J gene. This chain connects TRBV30 to TRBJ2-3; perhaps TRBD2 as D (5 bases). CDR3 length equals 12 residues. Germline V CDR1 and CDR2: GTSNPN, SVGIG (reference sequence). V lost 7 bases, J lost 2 bases, and 10 bases lay in between. Partial CDR3 DNA: TGTGCCTCCTCCGGGGTCACAGATACG. This translates into CASSGVTDT. The CDR3, in full, reads CASSGVTDTQYF.